This TCR beta chain was observed in a study of cytomegalovirus exposure and HLA in healthy donors (dated by TCRdb to 2015 to 2018). About the study as a whole: In an earlier analysis of fewer than 750 of the donors, about 270 Gb of sequence data and 117 million unique TCR beta sequences from approximately 180 million T cells were reported. Roughly 300 gigabases of sequencing data and around 85 million unique TCR sequences made up an early release that covered 500 to 650 HLA-typed donors. Of the roughly 420 genotyped donors, 70% to 90% were placed in the genetic ancestry cluster associated with self-reported Caucasian donors. The study aimed to test whether signatures of past pathogen exposure could be identified by cataloging public T cell receptors. The T cell repertoires of around 730 subjects were profiled by immunosequencing and related to cytomegalovirus serostatus. In addition to the first cohort of 666 subjects, a separate validation cohort of 120 different subjects was used. To predict cytomegalovirus infection status, the study brought together high-throughput TCR immunosequencing, statistical association of individual TCRs with disease status, and machine learning. A later analysis re-examined previously published TCR beta repertoires from just over 650 donors and added high-resolution HLA genotyping to investigate patterns of TCR occurrence. Rather than drawing on any new phenotypic data, the later analysis identified candidate immune exposures from TCR beta sequences and the way those sequences occurred across donors. To decide whether each TCR beta V gene segment behaved as functional or pseudogenic, an earlier analysis of approximately 600 of the donors relied on high-throughput TCR beta sequencing. Donor age, sex, ethnicity and CMV serostatus were compiled together with the repertoire data. In a later genetic analysis, genome-wide SNP genotypes for about three fifths of the roughly 670 donors were used, and that subset was treated as a discovery cohort. All discovery cohort repertoires had been generated using a single sequencing platform. HLA typing covered class I and class II loci at four-digit resolution. Typing coverage varied by locus: roughly 629-640 donors for A, B, C, DRB1 and DQB1; roughly 510 for DQA1; around 610 for DPA1; roughly 450 for DPB1. Several DR-DQ haplotypes were handled as single units for association and clustering, since linkage in the cohort was strong. Among a few hundred genotyped donors of the cohort, an average of approximately 230,000 unique TCR beta nucleotide sequences were sequenced per donor, approximately 20% of them non-productive. Broad study findings and their caveats: Cytomegalovirus status was reported to be diagnosed by the classifier with high specificity and sensitivity in both the original and validation cohorts. Across donors, most TCR sequences were observed very rarely, whereas some public TCRs were present in many individuals. In a later genetic analysis, a missense DCLRE1C variant was associated with V-gene and J-gene trimming of TCR beta chains, and the association was replicated in an independent cohort. An earlier analysis of 587 of the donors showed that most TCR beta V segments appeared in productive rearrangements either about 90% or about 30% of the time, which broadly matched IMGT annotations. A later genetic analysis reported fewer N-insertions in productive TCRs among donors in an Asian-associated ancestry cluster than the roughly 700-donor mean. A later analysis found that TCR association rates varied across HLA loci, with DRB1 alleles showing the most associated TCRs and HLA-C alleles the fewest. In vitro tests confirmed that a few of the cytomegalovirus-associated TCR beta chains recognize cytomegalovirus antigens. For the cohort, immune exposure information was limited to CMV serostatus. In a later analysis, several top co-occurrence clusters were reported to appear linked to parvovirus B19, influenza, CMV and Epstein-Barr virus. When HLA alleles, especially DR and DQ, strongly co-occurred, TCR associations were difficult to assign to individual alleles. Only TCR beta chains were sequenced in this cohort, and the absence of alpha or paired-chain data limited detectable features. A cluster of highly shared sequence variants was judged likely to represent a technical artifact of the sequencing pipeline. In the study, roughly 160 TCR beta chains were listed as associated with cytomegalovirus. The earlier analysis of about 600 of the donors excluded 15 to 20 rarely observed V segments, including chromosome 9 orphons, because counts were too low. A further reported finding was that TCR beta sequences accurately predicted the HLA-A and HLA-B alleles for most subjects in the first cohort. Compared with equally common non-associated chains, HLA-associated TCR beta chains in a later analysis were more clonally expanded and had lower generation probabilities. According to a later analysis, most CMV-associated TCR beta chains appeared to be HLA-restricted, and the HLA associations seemed to be driven largely by CMV exposure. Some IMGT-functional V segments, including TRBV6-2 and TRBV6-3, could not be distinguished by the 87-base-pair reads and were therefore excluded. The authors suggested that the approach could potentially be generalized to other disease states and immunological phenotypes. Because some donors lacked HLA typing at each locus, the association tests relied only on the typed subset. In a later analysis, 16,951 TCR beta sequences were associated with specific HLA alleles at a false discovery rate of 0.05. The presence/absence analyses assumed that sequencing depth was roughly uniform across donors, and that assumption may not be true. Correlated functional status among segregating V segments might be attributable to linkage disequilibrium, but an unknown experimental factor could not be ruled out.

Libraries came from the immunoSEQ multiplex PCR assay. For the multiplex PCR, a mixture combining 60 forward primers for TCR Vbeta segments and 13 reverse primers for TCR Jbeta segments was used. The CDR3 region of rearranged TCR beta genes was amplified from genomic DNA by a multiplex PCR assay. The Illumina HiSeq System was used to sequence the amplified TCR beta libraries as 87-base-pair reads. The paper's data handling went like this. In a later analysis, 70 million to 95 million unique TCR beta chains were counted across the 690 or so repertoires, and roughly 11 million of these chains were shared by at least two donors. Raw reads were error-corrected and collapsed into unique sequences with a nearest-neighbor algorithm that merged closely related sequences to remove PCR and sequencing errors. CDR3 sequences were aligned to IMGT reference sequences to assign V, D and J gene segments. For a sequence to be retained, a match of at least six nucleotides to both a V gene segment and a J gene segment was required. Rearrangements were classified as productive when the CDR3 lacked stop codons and remained in frame with V and J, and all other rearrangements were classified as non-productive. Following IMGT convention, CDR3 was defined as the stretch from the second conserved V-encoded cysteine up to the conserved J-encoded phenylalanine. In an earlier analysis of approximately 500 of the donors, sequences lacking an unambiguous match to a single V gene segment were excluded. An earlier analysis of fewer than 750 of the donors classified V segments as functional when productive rearrangements were above 56.7% and as segregating when the standard deviation between donors was above 5%. A statistical classification framework was built for diagnosing cytomegalovirus status from the catalog of TCR beta chain sequences. In a later analysis, TCR nucleotide sequences were compared against IMGT/GENE-DB human TR gene sequences so that V and J genes could be assigned. The TCRdist pipeline was used in a later analysis to assign CDR3 sequences and most-parsimonious VDJ recombination scenarios. In a later analysis, each TCR beta chain was defined by its CDR3 amino acid sequence together with its V-gene family, and reads lacking a unique V-gene family were excluded. As a way to deal with suspected cross-contamination and a sequencing artifact, a later analysis dropped 450 to 600 nucleotide sequences that were highly shared and had low generation probability. In a later analysis, a clonal expansion index was calculated for each public chain from normalized within-repertoire ranks of inferred template counts. A later analysis computed generation probabilities with a VDJ recombination model fitted to out-of-frame rearrangements, and checked the results against IGoR. In a later analysis, TCR-TCR, TCR-HLA and TCR-CMV co-occurrence was scored with hypergeometric tests, and a repertoire-size bias correction was applied to TCR pairs. To estimate false discovery rates, a later analysis permuted the HLA or CMV assignments 20 times. In a later analysis, co-occurring TCRs were grouped with DBSCAN, and TCRdist sequence similarity was added when clustering was performed within HLA-allele-positive subsets. Repertoires with fewer than 30,000 or more than 120,000 public chains, plus five repertoires with anomalous nucleotide sharing, were excluded from co-occurrence clustering. This is the immuneACCESS table as TCRdb keeps it, with only in-frame sequences that have V and J called. A part of the clones is gone; compared with another copy, unresolved V genes explain less than half, and the rest is unexplained. Clone size and V and J calls were adopted from that table, with D and trimming inferred from the DNA. The sample profile shows about 120,000 clones; 65% to 80% of them were found once. In total, the top ten clones hold approximately 1% of the sample.

CDR1 and CDR2 were assigned from the germline V gene (reference sequence) as PRHDT and FYEKMQ. Germline trimming: 4 bases from V, 3 bases from J; junction bases outside gene matches: 6. From cysteine to phenylalanine, the CDR3 is 14 amino acids long. The only DNA kept is the CDR3, 42 bases in frame from the first base. In regard to this clone: The antigen it recognizes is unknown. No clone much larger than this one lies a single base away; base qualities are absent.

The cohort comprised some 680 healthy bone marrow donors. Cohort members were all nominally healthy when sampled, although unrecorded immune exposures were likely present. Of the 666 cohort members, roughly 290 had a positive CMV serostatus and approximately 400 had a negative one, while no CMV serostatus was recorded for the donor. A peripheral blood sample was provided by each donor, and peripheral blood mononuclear cells were used for TCR beta sequencing. The Qiagen DNeasy Blood Extraction Kit was used to extract genomic DNA from the blood cell samples. The specimen was PBMCs. The rearranged segments are TRBV13 and TRBJ2-7, and 7 junctional nucleotides match TRBD2. This receptor was identified in a human donor in good health. The CDR3 protein is CASSSRTSFYEQYF. The DNA sequence is given as TGTGCCAGCAGCTCCAGGACTAGTTTCTACGAGCAGTACTTC.